This T cell receptor (beta chain) derives from a study of blood T cell repertoires in COVID-19 (dated by TCRdb to about 2020). Regarding the study in general: Collaborator samples came from the United States, Italy and Spain and covered acute and convalescent phases of COVID-19. The prospective study material was composed of cDNA or gDNA derived from T cells, B-cell-depleted T cells, or PBMCs. Subjects who had been exposed to COVID-19, were actively infected with it, or had recovered from it provided the deeply sampled blood TCRbeta repertoires that made up the dataset. The repertoires were made available in a free public database intended to serve as a resource for research on the immune response to SARS-CoV-2. Samples were obtained from the ongoing ImmuneRACE study (first 160 participants) and from over a thousand subjects provided by 6 global collaborators. The sample metadata nearly always contained a de-identified subject ID, COVID-19 status, age in years and sex. HLA class I and class II types, where available, came from metadata supplied by the sample provider rather than from assay-based typing. On the study overall, not on this receptor specifically: How much clinical and demographic metadata was included differed by source and by participant, and the metadata was provided uncurated.

Collaborating institutions collected whole blood in K2EDTA tubes following their own protocols. Collaborator samples were shipped for TCRbeta analysis as frozen whole blood, isolated PBMCs, or DNA extracted from either sample type. The immunoSEQ Assay, a bias-controlled multiplex PCR, was used to amplify TCRbeta CDR3 regions from genomic DNA. Per the source publication's procedure: Within the assay, amplification of reference gene primers was used to estimate how many nucleated cells each sample contained. To quantify the absolute abundance of each unique TCRbeta CDR3 rearrangement, sequence reads were collapsed and filtered. For each sample, productive Simpson clonality was calculated by taking the square root of Simpson's diversity index across productive rearrangements. The table comes from immuneACCESS by way of TCRdb, which keeps in-frame sequences with V and J called. Part of the clones is missing from these tables; in studies checked, under half for an unresolved V gene and the rest for unknown reasons. That table furnishes V, J and clone size, whereas the DNA furnished D and trimming. The sample table records about 6,100 clones; about four fifths of these occur just once. Around 8% of the sample goes to the ten largest clones.

As concerns this clone: Its binding antigen is unknown. Base qualities were left out, and no much larger clone turns up one base away.

V loses 3 bases, J loses 4 bases, and the germline ends lie 9 bases apart. CDR1 and CDR2 are read off the germline V gene as SNHLY and FYNNEI. There are 13 amino acids in the CDR3, from cysteine to phenylalanine inclusive. The kept DNA is CDR3 alone, 39 bases in frame from the first base. This chain is built from TRBV2 and TRBJ1-1; perhaps TRBD1 is the D gene, with 6 bases matching. The sequence was collected from a human donor with active COVID-19. The donor label of this sample is uncertain. Sequencing used peripheral blood. The sequence in DNA is TGTGCCAGCAGTGAGGGGGCGGTCACTGAAGCTTTCTTT. Translation gives CASSEGAVTEAFF.